The T cell receptor beta chain described here comes from a study of blood T cells in healthy people across ages. Study details: Template switching recovered approximately one barcoded beta molecule for every two T cells.

Aged roughly 6 to 90, donors were systemically healthy Caucasians from Russia. This clonotype was recorded many times. Primed by a sample-barcoded 5' primer and a J-beta primer mix, a second PCR proceeded for about 7 to 11 cycles. Each cDNA was tagged by a template-switch adaptor containing 12 random nucleotides. There were at least 3 million CDR3-containing paired-end reads obtained from each sample. One entry per CDR3 protein, called by TCRdb with MiXCR from the 5' RACE reads. The sample lists approximately 780,000 distinct CDR3 sequences, about 26% occurring once. Germline V CDR1 and CDR2: SNHLY, FYNNEI. The CDR3 consists of 12 residues. The ends lost 6 bases at V and 11 bases at J; junction bases unmatched: 2. This sample also appeared in a second study, on T cells of mothers and their children.

Specimen: blood. The source is a boy younger than 18 in good health. V and J are TRBV2 and TRBJ1-4, with 11 bases matching TRBD1. The CDR3 here is CASRGTGGKLFF. The CDR3 nucleotides read TGTGCCAGCAGAGGGACAGGGGGTAAACTGTTTTTT.